This TCR beta chain was sequenced during a study of human T cells and chemical hapten exposure. For the study at large: Patients received weekly diphenylcyclopropenone doses to the scalp throughout the approximately 24-week study. General study results and limits: There was a positive correlation between PT1 expanded TCR counts and patch test score.

V was clipped by 2 bases and J by 5 bases, with 7 bases between them. The V gene's germline CDR1 is MNHNS and CDR2 SASEGT. The CDR3 covers 13 residues. This clonotype has only a few counts. Its antigen is not identified. Time point described: patch test 2, 6 weeks after DPC sensitization. Treatment of the sample: therapeutic diphenylcyclopropenone sensitization with weekly scalp DPC. Total RNA was isolated from whole blood that had not been fractionated. Individual cDNA molecules each carried unique molecular identifiers attached by the library. Original analysis: Samples had a median of around 100,000 TCRs, ranging roughly 20,000 to 690,600. In TCRdb, the RACE reads were re-called with MiXCR into one record per CDR3 protein. For this entry, the V and J calls and clone size follow TCRdb and not the study's own pipeline. The repertoire holds around 42,000 distinct CDR3 sequences, with about 9.6% as singletons.

The TCR originated in a woman in her thirties with alopecia areata. Some clones in this sample may be carry-over from other donors' samples. The sequences come from whole blood, collected in connection with sensitization to the hapten diphenylcyclopropenone (DPC). The chain has TRBV6-1 and TRBJ1-3, with unresolved D. In DNA form, the CDR3 reads TGTGCCAGCAGTGAACAGTCCAGAAACACCATATATTTT. Protein product: CASSEQSRNTIYF.